Each of the 32 T cell receptor beta chains below was sequenced from the same sample in a study of identical twins. In TCRdb, the 5' RACE reads were re-called with MiXCR into one record per CDR3 protein. Among about 190,000 distinct CDR3 sequences, around 15% were seen once, and the ten largest hold 40%. A further study also used this sample, focusing on T cells expressing NK-cell markers.

Sequences were obtained from CD8+ T cells sorted from blood. The receptors come from a woman aged 18-29 years in good health.

The V call is TRBV7-3, the J call TRBJ2-2; either TRBD1 or TRBD2 may supply D (5 bases each). The CDR3 loop spans 14 amino acids. In germline, CDR1 is SGHTA, CDR2 FQGTGA. Trimming shortened V by 5 bases and J by 6 bases, and 13 bases separated the two germline ends. The DNA for the CDR3 is TGTGCCAGCAGCCAGGTCGGGACCGCCGGGGAGCTGTTTTTT. Protein: CASSQVGTAGELFF.

This clonotype occurred many times. The gene calls are TRBV7-9 and TRBJ1-2; D gene uncertain. This CDR3 is 17 amino acids long. Germline loops: CDR1 SEHNR, CDR2 FQNEAQ (reference sequence). Trimming cost V 5 bases and J 1 base, with 20 bases left between them. The CDR3 DNA sequence: TGTGCCAGCAGCCCTCTCGGCGCTGCCCTCCTTAACTATGGCTACACCTTC. Amino acids: CASSPLGAALLNYGYTF. Full variable domain (outside the CDR3, taken from reference TRBV7-9 and TRBJ1-2): DTGVSQNPRHKITKRGQNVTFRCDPISEHNRLYWYRQTLGQGPEFLTYFQNEAQLEKSRLLSDRFSAERPKGSFSTLEIQRTEQGDSAMYLCASSPLGAALLNYGYTFGSGTRLTVV.

The chain links TRBV12-3 or TRBV12-4 to TRBJ2-3; D is undetermined. This CDR3 region has 17 residues. V was trimmed by 5 bases and J by 0 bases, leaving 18 bases between them. The CDR3, as DNA: TGTGCCAGCAGTCCCTACCCGGACGGTTCTAGCACAGATACGCAGTATTTT. Its translation: CASSPYPDGSSTDTQYF.

This clonotype was seen ten or more times. V usage is TRBV11-3 and J usage is TRBJ1-1; 7 nucleotides agree with TRBD1. The length of the CDR3 is 15 residues. Trimming at V came to 7 bases and at J to 11 bases, leaving 19 bases not matched to a gene. Germline loops: CDR1 SGHNT, CDR2 YENEEA. CDR3 sequence: CASTFYRGGSRSAFF. The CDR3 DNA reads TGTGCCAGCACTTTTTACAGGGGCGGGTCGCGTTCGGCTTTCTTT. The full variable domain, completed using reference TRBV11-3 and TRBJ1-1, is EAGVVQSPRYKIIEKKQPVAFWCNPISGHNTLYWYLQNLGQGPELLIRYENEEAVDDSQLPKDRFSAERLKGVDSTLKIQPAELGDSAVYLCASTFYRGGSRSAFFGQGTRLTVV.

This clonotype was seen only a few times. The genes are TRBV20-1 and TRBJ2-7, with 12 bases matching TRBD1. V shed 0 bases, J shed 3 bases, and the junction held 9 bases outside the gene matches. The germline V gene encodes CDR1 DFQATT and CDR2 SNEGSKA (reference sequence). The CDR3 is 17 residues long. This CDR3 reads CSARDRQGTGGGYEQYF. CDR3 sequence (DNA): TGCAGTGCTAGAGATAGGCAAGGGACAGGGGGCGGCTACGAGCAGTACTTC.

This chain links TRBV28 with TRBJ2-2; no definite D call. The germline CDR1 and CDR2 sequences are MDHEN and SYDVKM. The CDR3 contains 14 residues. V lost 1 base and J 8 bases, leaving 11 bases between the germline ends. The CDR3 spells CASSLLEAAGELFF. The CDR3 DNA follows: TGTGCCAGCAGTTTATTGGAAGCCGCGGGGGAGCTGTTTTTT. Full variable domain (outside the CDR3, taken from reference TRBV28 and TRBJ2-2): DVKVTQSSRYLVKRTGEKVFLECVQDMDHENMFWYRQDPGLGLRLIYFSYDVKMKEKGDIPEGYSVSREKKERFSLILESASTNQTSMYLCASSLLEAAGELFFGEGSRLTVL.

This clonotype was observed a few times. This chain uses TRBV4-3 with TRBJ2-1; TRBD2 matches 13 bases. In germline, CDR1 is LGHNA, CDR2 YSLEER. V was pared by 1 base and J by 7 bases, with 4 bases of the junction left unmatched. The CDR3 is 16 residues long. The CDR3, as DNA: TGCGCCAGCAGCCAAGCGGGACTAGCGGGATGTAATGAGCAGTTCTTC. Translating it yields CASSQAGLAGCNEQFF.

This clonotype has only a few counts. The chain recombines TRBV2 with TRBJ2-7; possibly TRBD1 for D (5 bases). This CDR3 has 13 amino acids. The ends were cut back, 7 bases at V and 4 bases at J, with 14 bases in the middle. Germline V gene sequence: CDR1 SNHLY, CDR2 FYNNEI. The CDR3 bases are TGTGCCAGCACCCCGACAGATCGTTACGAGCAGTACTTC. It translates to CASTPTDRYEQYF. The full variable domain, rest sourced from reference TRBV2 and TRBJ2-7, is EPEVTQTPSHQVTQMGQEVILRCVPISNHLYFYWYRQILGQKVEFLVSFYNNEISEKSEIFDDQFSVERPDGSNFTLKIRSTKLEDSAMYFCASTPTDRYEQYFGPGTRLTVT.

This clonotype was seen only a few times. The chain has TRBV7-9 and TRBJ2-5; maybe TRBD1 (6 bases). Germline V gene sequence: CDR1 SEHNR, CDR2 FQNEAQ (reference sequence). The CDR3 length is 14 residues. The V end was cut by 4 bases, the J end by 5 bases, with 14 bases between. In DNA form, the CDR3 reads TGTGCCAGCAGCTCCGACAGGAGCCTGGAGACCCAGTACTTC. Amino acids: CASSSDRSLETQYF. The complete variable domain, with remaining parts taken from reference TRBV7-9 and TRBJ2-5, reads DTGVSQNPRHKITKRGQNVTFRCDPISEHNRLYWYRQTLGQGPEFLTYFQNEAQLEKSRLLSDRFSAERPKGSFSTLEIQRTEQGDSAMYLCASSSDRSLETQYFGPGTRLLVL.

This rearrangement joins TRBV11-2 to TRBJ2-3; D call uncertain. The V end lost 0 bases, the J end lost 4 bases, and 8 bases lay between the germline ends. Per germline, CDR1 SGHAT and CDR2 FQNNGV. This CDR3 is built from 14 residues. CDR3 coding DNA: TGTGCCAGCAGCTTAGATCATGGAGCAGATACGCAGTATTTT. Translated: CASSLDHGADTQYF.

This clonotype appeared a few times. This chain connects TRBV21-1 to TRBJ2-1; the table's D call of TRBD2 was not tested on the DNA. TRBV21-1 is described as a pseudogene. The CDR3 is made up of 11 amino acids. For the CDR3, the DNA is TGTGCCAGCAGCACCCGGACTATCCGGTTCTTC. Translating it yields CASSTRTIRFF.

V is TRBV4-2 and J is TRBJ2-7; no clear D. CDR3 size: 13 residues. Trimming cost V 0 bases and J 2 bases, with 5 bases left between them. CDR1 and CDR2 from the germline V gene are LGHNA and YNFKEQ. In nucleotides, the CDR3 is TGTGCCAGCAGCCAAGACACAGCCTACGAGCAGTACTTC. Protein: CASSQDTAYEQYF.

The V gene is TRBV6-1, the J gene TRBJ2-2, with 13 nucleotides matching TRBD2. The CDR3 contains 17 residues. The germline V gene encodes CDR1 MNHNS and CDR2 SASEGT. Trimming took 5 bases from V and 6 from J; bases not matched to a gene: 9. The DNA for the CDR3 is TGTGCCAGCAGTACCGGACTAGCGGGGGTTGAATCCGGGGAGCTGTTTTTT. Protein product: CASSTGLAGVESGELFF.

This clonotype was observed a few times. This sequence joins TRBV7-9 and TRBJ2-4; weak D call: TRBD1 (6 bases). The CDR3 has 16 amino acids. From germline, CDR1 is SEHNR and CDR2 FQNEAQ (reference sequence). V was shortened by 7 bases and J by 0 bases, with 16 bases between the two germline ends. CDR3 DNA sequence: TGTGCCAGCACCCCTTTAAGGGGGATAGCCAAAAACATTCAGTACTTC. Protein sequence: CASTPLRGIAKNIQYF.

This chain connects TRBV12-5 to TRBJ2-7, with 7 bases aligning to TRBD2. Per germline, CDR1 LGHNT and CDR2 FRNRAP. This CDR3 has 12 residues. V was clipped by 3 bases and J by 9 bases; unmatched bases: 5. This CDR3 is CASGFGGNTQYF. DNA for the CDR3: TGTGCTAGTGGTTTCGGGGGGAACACGCAGTACTTC.

This clonotype was recorded at least ten times. The chain has TRBV6-5 and TRBJ1-4, with D possibly TRBD1 on 5 matching bases. Germline loops: CDR1 MNHEY, CDR2 SVGAGI. The CDR3 is 16 residues long. Between the trimmed V and J ends, which lost 4 bases and 3 bases, there was a span of 15 bases. The CDR3 is CASSSGAGDPNEKLFF. CDR3 DNA: TGTGCCAGCAGTTCCGGGGCCGGGGACCCTAATGAAAAACTGTTTTTT.

This clonotype has a handful of counts. The chain joins TRBV20-1 to TRBJ2-7; D is ambiguous. The germline V gene encodes CDR1 DFQATT and CDR2 SNEGSKA (reference sequence). The CDR3 covers 13 residues. V lost 6 bases, J lost 4 bases, and 16 bases lay in between. DNA of the CDR3: TGCAGTGCAGCGCTAAGGTTCCGATACGAGCAGTACTTC. Translation: CSAALRFRYEQYF.

This clonotype came up a few times. The chain has TRBV21-1 and TRBJ2-2; the table gives TRBD1 as D, unverified against the DNA. TRBV21-1 is a pseudogene. The CDR3 consists of 14 residues. CDR3 in DNA: TGTGCCAGCAGCAAGGGTCAGGGGGCCGGGGAGCTGTTTTTT. This encodes CASSKGQGAGELFF.

This clonotype has just a few counts. The gene calls are TRBV18 and TRBJ2-7; TRBD1 aligns across 8 bases. Germline V lookup: CDR1 KGHSH, CDR2 LQKENI. Trimming cost V 3 bases and J 2 bases; bases outside gene matches: 6. CDR3 size: 15 residues. CDR3 nucleotides: TGTGCCAGCTCACCCCAGGGGGCATCGGCCTACGAGCAGTACTTC. Amino acid sequence: CASSPQGASAYEQYF.

A single count supports this clonotype. The chain combines TRBV11-2 with TRBJ2-7; 14 positions match TRBD2. The ends lost 4 bases at V and 3 bases at J; junction bases unmatched: 11. This CDR3 comprises 18 residues. Germline loops: CDR1 SGHAT, CDR2 FQNNGV. The CDR3 reads CASSSHTRTSGGIYEQYF. The CDR3, as DNA: TGTGCCAGCAGCTCGCATACTAGGACTAGCGGGGGGATCTACGAGCAGTACTTC.

The V call is TRBV12-3 or TRBV12-4, the J call TRBJ1-2; 11 bases are a match to TRBD1. Trimming at V came to 10 bases and at J to 4 bases, leaving 5 bases not matched to a gene. The CDR3 is 13 residues long. The CDR3, as DNA: TGTGCCACCTCGGACAGGGGGCTCTATGGCTACACCTTC. Its translation is CATSDRGLYGYTF.

The chain has TRBV9 and TRBJ2-5, with unresolved D. CDR3 length: 14 amino acids. V lost 0 bases and J 0 bases, leaving 6 bases between the germline ends. CDR1 and CDR2 from the germline V gene are SGDLS and YYNGEE. DNA of the CDR3: TGTGCCAGCAGCGTAGAGGCTAACCAAGAGACCCAGTACTTC. Residues: CASSVEANQETQYF.

The V call is TRBV5-6, the J call TRBJ2-1; weak D call: TRBD2 (7 bases). The V and J ends lost 0 bases and 10 bases respectively, with 17 bases between them. CDR3 length: 15 residues. CDR1 is SGHDT, CDR2 YYEEEE, per germline. The chain's CDR3 is CASSLGGGGRKEQFF. The CDR3 nucleotides read TGTGCCAGCAGCTTGGGGGGAGGGGGAAGAAAGGAGCAGTTCTTC.

The gene calls are TRBV7-9 and TRBJ2-5; D call uncertain. Trimming removed 4 bases from V and 1 base from J, with 16 bases in between. There are 16 residues in the CDR3. Per germline, CDR1 SEHNR and CDR2 FQNEAQ (reference sequence). CDR3 region: CASSSLKTITQETQYF. CDR3 nucleotides: TGTGCCAGCAGCTCCCTCAAGACAATAACCCAAGAGACCCAGTACTTC.

This chain connects TRBV20-1 to TRBJ2-3, with a possible D match to TRBD2 (5 bases). Looked up from germline, CDR1 is DFQATT and CDR2 is SNEGSKA (reference sequence). V lost 2 bases and J 4 bases, leaving 19 bases between the germline ends. The CDR3 has 16 residues. CDR3 sequence: CSARPLDGHGADTQYF. The CDR3 DNA reads TGCAGTGCTAGACCTTTGGACGGTCACGGGGCAGATACGCAGTATTTT.

The rearrangement joins TRBV11-3 to TRBJ1-1, with D hard to call. Germline V lookup: CDR1 SGHNT, CDR2 YENEEA. This CDR3 has 14 residues. V lost 4 bases and J lost 6, with 15 bases in between. The CDR3 coding sequence is TGTGCCAGCAGCTCGACCTACGAGAGGGCTGAAGCTTTCTTT. Residues: CASSSTYERAEAFF.

The chain recombines TRBV25-1 with TRBJ2-7; D call uncertain. The CDR3 length is 13 residues. Trimming shortened V by 1 base and J by 6 bases, and 10 bases separated the two germline ends. Germline lookup yields CDR1 MGHDK and CDR2 SYGVNS. The CDR3 loop reads CASSESEGREQYF. The CDR3 DNA reads TGTGCCAGCAGTGAATCTGAAGGGCGCGAGCAGTACTTC.

CDR3 DNA: TGCAGCGTTGAAAGGGGACAGAACACTGAAGCTTTCTTT. Amino acids: CSVERGQNTEAFF. The genes are TRBV29-1 and TRBJ1-1; a weak D match, TRBD1 (6 bases). The germline CDR1 and CDR2 sequences are SQVTM and ANQGSEA. V was clipped by 2 bases and J by 1 base, with 8 bases between them. The CDR3 is 13 amino acids.

The rearrangement uses TRBV30 and TRBJ2-3, with 9 bases aligning to TRBD2. This CDR3 has 16 residues. V lost 7 bases and J lost 2; bases outside the gene matches: 13. Germline values: CDR1 GTSNPN, CDR2 SVGIG (reference sequence). DNA of the CDR3: TGTGCCTCGCAAAACATAGCGGGAGATGCCACAGATACGCAGTATTTT. Translation: CASQNIAGDATDTQYF.

V and J are TRBV6-5 and TRBJ2-1; D remains ambiguous. The V end lost 6 bases, the J end lost 7 bases, and 10 bases lay between the germline ends. The CDR3 extends over 12 amino acids. Germline-derived CDR1 and CDR2 are MNHEY and SVGAGI. CDR3 nucleotide sequence: TGTGCCAGCAGCCAGGACGAGAATGAGCAGTTCTTC. Its translation is CASSQDENEQFF.

V usage is TRBV12-3 or TRBV12-4 and J usage is TRBJ2-1; D may be TRBD2 (5 bases). This CDR3 has 15 amino acids. The germline V and J ends were trimmed by 0 bases and 5 bases, with 11 bases remaining between them. The CDR3 DNA is TGTGCCAGCAGTTTAGCGCTGGGGAGTAACAATGAGCAGTTCTTC. It encodes CASSLALGSNNEQFF.

This clonotype came up a few times. The chain is built from TRBV6-1 and TRBJ2-7; the D gene is possibly TRBD2 (5 bases). This CDR3 has 12 amino acids. Germline V gene data show CDR1 as MNHNS and CDR2 as SASEGT. V was shortened by 4 bases and J by 4 bases, with 8 bases between the two germline ends. CDR3 protein: CASSGTSYEQYF. In DNA, the CDR3 is TGTGCCAGCAGTGGGACTTCATACGAGCAGTACTTC.